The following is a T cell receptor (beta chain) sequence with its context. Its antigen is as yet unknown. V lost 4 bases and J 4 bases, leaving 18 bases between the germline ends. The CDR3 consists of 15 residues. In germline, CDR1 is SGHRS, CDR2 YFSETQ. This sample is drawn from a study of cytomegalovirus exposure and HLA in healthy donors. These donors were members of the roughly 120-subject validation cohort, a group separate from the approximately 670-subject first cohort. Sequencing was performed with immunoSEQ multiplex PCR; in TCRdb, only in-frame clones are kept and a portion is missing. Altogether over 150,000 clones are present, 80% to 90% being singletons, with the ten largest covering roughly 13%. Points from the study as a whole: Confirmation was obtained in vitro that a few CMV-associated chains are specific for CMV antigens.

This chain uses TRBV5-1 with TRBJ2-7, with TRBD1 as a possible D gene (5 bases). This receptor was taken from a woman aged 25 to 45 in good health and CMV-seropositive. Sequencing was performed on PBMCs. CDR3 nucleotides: TGCGCCAGCAGCGGCGACAGTTTAGCCCTATACGAGCAGTACTTC. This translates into CASSGDSLALYEQYF.